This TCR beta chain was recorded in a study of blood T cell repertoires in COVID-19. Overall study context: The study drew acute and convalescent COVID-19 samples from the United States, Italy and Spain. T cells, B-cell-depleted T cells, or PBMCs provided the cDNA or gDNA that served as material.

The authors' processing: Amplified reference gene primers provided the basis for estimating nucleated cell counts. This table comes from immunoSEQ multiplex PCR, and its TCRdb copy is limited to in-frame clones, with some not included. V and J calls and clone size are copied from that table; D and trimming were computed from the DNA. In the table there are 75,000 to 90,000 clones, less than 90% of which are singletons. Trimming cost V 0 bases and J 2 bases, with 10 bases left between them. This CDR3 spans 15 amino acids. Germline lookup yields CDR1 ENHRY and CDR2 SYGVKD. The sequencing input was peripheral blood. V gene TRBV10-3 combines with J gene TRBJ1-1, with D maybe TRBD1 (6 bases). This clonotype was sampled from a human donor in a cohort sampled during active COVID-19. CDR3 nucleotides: TGTGCCATCAGTGAGTCGATAGGGGGTAACACTGAAGCTTTCTTT. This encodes CAISESIGGNTEAFF.